This TCR beta chain was obtained from a study of radiation and T cells in renal cell carcinoma. General study points: Baseline intratumoral clonotype presence is unknown without pretreatment biopsies. In blood, top tumor clones expanded by 2 weeks, shrinking by 4.

V was trimmed by 1 base and J by 0 bases, leaving 5 bases between them. The CDR3 length is 14 residues. Looked up from germline, CDR1 is SGHTA and CDR2 is FQGTGA. Profiled with immunoSEQ multiplex PCR; TCRdb holds only in-frame clones, not every one. The repertoire consists of some 150,000 clones, with 70% to 90% occurring once and the leading ten covering around 12%. The time point was: baseline pretreatment blood. This sample's treatment: 15 Gy SBRT to primary tumor, nephrectomy 4 weeks later. After SBRT, blood was collected at 2 and 4 weeks, plus baseline. As to this clone: Its antigen is still unknown.

The clonotype originates from a woman aged 45 to 65 with renal cell carcinoma. V usage is TRBV7-3 and J usage is TRBJ2-3; no clear D gene. Sequences were derived from blood, sampled from a patient whose treatment included radiotherapy and nephrectomy. DNA of the CDR3: TGTGCCAGCAGCTTAAACCCTAGCACAGATACGCAGTATTTT. Encoded protein: CASSLNPSTDTQYF.